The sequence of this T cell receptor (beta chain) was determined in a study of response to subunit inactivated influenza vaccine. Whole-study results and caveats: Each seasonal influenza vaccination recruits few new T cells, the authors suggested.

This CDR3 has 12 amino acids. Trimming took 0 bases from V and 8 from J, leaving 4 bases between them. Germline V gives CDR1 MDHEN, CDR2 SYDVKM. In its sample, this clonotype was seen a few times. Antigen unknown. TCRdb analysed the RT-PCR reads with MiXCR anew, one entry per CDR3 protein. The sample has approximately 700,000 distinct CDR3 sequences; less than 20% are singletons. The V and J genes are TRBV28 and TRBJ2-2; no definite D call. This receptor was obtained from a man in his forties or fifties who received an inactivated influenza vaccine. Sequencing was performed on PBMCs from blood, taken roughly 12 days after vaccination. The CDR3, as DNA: TGTGCCAGCAGTTTATGGTGGGGGGAGCTGTTTTTT. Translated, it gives CASSLWWGELFF. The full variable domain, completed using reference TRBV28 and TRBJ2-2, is DVKVTQSSRYLVKRTGEKVFLECVQDMDHENMFWYRQDPGLGLRLIYFSYDVKMKEKGDIPEGYSVSREKKERFSLILESASTNQTSMYLCASSLWWGELFFGEGSRLTVL.